The rows below give T cell receptor beta chains drawn from one sample of a study of cytomegalovirus exposure and HLA in healthy donors. The assay was immunoSEQ multiplex PCR, and TCRdb's table has in-frame clones only and misses some. The sample contains about 140,000 clones, about 80% of which appear only once. Sequenced sample: PBMCs. The source of these receptors is a man aged 25 to 40 in good health and CMV-seropositive. CDR3s include the opening cysteine and the closing phenylalanine or tryptophan. A D gene is named only where the DNA matches it firmly. Some rows have no size entry. The others give once, few or many, or a class for an expanded clone.

j_call | v_call | clone_size | d_call | cdr3_aa | cdr3_nt
TRBJ1-4 | TRBV18 | - | TRBD1 | CASSPGTEPQSVLFF | TGTGCCAGCTCACCGGGGACAGAGCCCCAGTCGGTTCTGTTTTTT
TRBJ2-7 | TRBV7-7 | - | TRBD1 | CASKTWPGQVSYEQYF | TGTGCCAGCAAGACATGGCCGGGACAGGTTTCTTACGAGCAGTACTTC
TRBJ1-1 | TRBV28 | few | - | CASSLQGNTEAFF | TGTGCCAGCAGTTTACAGGGGAACACTGAAGCTTTCTTT
TRBJ2-2 | TRBV6-5 | - | - | CASSYSGTNTGELFF | TGTGCCAGCAGTTACTCCGGGACAAACACCGGGGAGCTGTTTTTT
TRBJ2-7 | TRBV6-6 | few | - | CASSYFDTDREQYF | TGTGCCAGCAGTTACTTCGACACGGATCGGGAGCAGTACTTC
TRBJ2-3 | TRBV10-3 | - | TRBD1 | CAIGIGGGQGAVADTQYF | TGTGCCATCGGTATTGGGGGGGGACAGGGGGCAGTCGCAGATACGCAGTATTTT
TRBJ1-2 | TRBV4-1 | - | - | CASSAQGGDYGYTF | TGCGCCAGCAGCGCCCAGGGAGGGGACTATGGCTACACCTTC
TRBJ2-7 | TRBV18 | - | - | CASSSQDSYEQYF | TGTGCCAGCTCATCCCAGGACAGCTACGAGCAGTACTTC
TRBJ1-1 | TRBV30 | once | - | CAWRSWNTEAFF | TGTGCCTGGAGGAGCTGGAACACTGAAGCTTTCTTT
TRBJ1-5 | TRBV10-3 | - | TRBD1 | CAISESTGANNQPQHF | TGTGCCATCAGTGAGTCGACAGGGGCTAACAATCAGCCCCAGCATTTT
TRBJ2-1 | TRBV7-9 | - | - | CASSLVGGVGNEQFF | TGTGCCAGCAGCTTAGTGGGGGGAGTGGGGAATGAGCAGTTCTTC
TRBJ2-7 | TRBV11-2 | - | TRBD2 | CASSRSAAGGREQYF | TGTGCCAGCAGCCGTTCAGCGGCGGGGGGGCGTGAGCAGTACTTC
TRBJ2-3 | TRBV11-2 | - | TRBD2 | CASSLGASGADTQYF | TGTGCCAGCAGCTTAGGGGCTAGCGGCGCAGATACGCAGTATTTT
TRBJ2-3 | TRBV5-4 | - | TRBD2 | CASRPLAGGADTQYF | TGTGCCAGCAGACCACTAGCGGGGGGAGCAGATACGCAGTATTTT
TRBJ1-2 | TRBV10-3 | - | - | CAISDHTGKEDGYTF | TGTGCCATCAGTGATCATACGGGTAAAGAGGATGGCTACACCTTC
TRBJ2-1 | TRBV19 | - | TRBD2 | CASSTLTSGGMNEQFF | TGTGCCAGTAGTACCCTAACTAGCGGGGGGATGAATGAGCAGTTCTTC
TRBJ2-7 | TRBV7-9 | - | - | CASSLGDYEQYF | TGTGCCAGCAGCTTAGGAGATTACGAGCAGTACTTC
TRBJ2-3 | TRBV6-1 | - | - | CASSDNSRAPTDTQYF | TGTGCCAGCAGTGATAATTCCAGGGCCCCCACAGATACGCAGTATTTT
TRBJ2-1 | TRBV9 | - | - | CASSVAPSQEQFF | TGTGCCAGCAGCGTAGCCCCTAGTCAAGAGCAGTTCTTC
TRBJ2-3 | TRBV2 | - | - | CASSRTGYTDTQYF | TGTGCCAGCAGTCGTACAGGGTATACAGATACGCAGTATTTT
TRBJ2-1 | TRBV15 | - | TRBD1 | CATSRDPGQAGGSYNEQFF | TGTGCCACCAGCAGAGACCCGGGACAGGCCGGGGGCTCCTACAATGAGCAGTTCTTC
TRBJ2-7 | TRBV29-1 | - | TRBD1 | CSGSGTGSYEQYF | TGCAGCGGCTCCGGGACAGGGTCCTACGAGCAGTACTTC
TRBJ1-2 | TRBV28 | - | - | CASSFTRTIYGYTF | TGTGCCAGCAGTTTCACCCGGACTATCTATGGCTACACCTTC
TRBJ2-1 | TRBV7-2 | - | - | CASSVNGEASAYEQFF | TGTGCCAGCAGCGTTAATGGGGAGGCTAGCGCGTATGAGCAGTTCTTC
TRBJ1-3 | TRBV19 | few | - | CAAGGASGNTIYF | TGTGCCGCGGGAGGGGCCTCTGGAAACACCATATATTTT
TRBJ2-1 | TRBV30 | - | TRBD2 | CAWNGLAGYNEQFF | TGTGCCTGGAATGGACTAGCGGGGTACAATGAGCAGTTCTTC
TRBJ1-5 | TRBV30 | - | TRBD1 | CAWSAGQGRQPQHF | TGTGCCTGGAGCGCGGGACAGGGACGGCAGCCCCAGCATTTT
TRBJ2-3 | TRBV5-1 | - | TRBD2 | CASSLEAGGAADTQYF | TGCGCCAGCAGCTTGGAGGCGGGAGGGGCGGCGGATACGCAGTATTTT
TRBJ1-5 | TRBV28 | - | TRBD1 | CASSLDRVNQPQHF | TGTGCCAGCAGTTTGGACAGGGTAAACCAGCCCCAGCATTTT